This T cell receptor beta chain comes out of a study of identical twins (dated by TCRdb to about 2016). The study in broad terms: To test whether fetal clonotypes persist, this study deep-sequenced TCR alpha and beta repertoires from monozygotic twins, from unrelated adults of various ages, and from cord blood. Replicate twin experiments were performed at different times using different library preparation protocols to rule out contamination.

Every donor was a healthy Caucasian. Three pairs of female monozygotic twins, all aged 18 to 29 years, were included in the twin cohort. CD4+ and CD8+ T cell populations were isolated with positive isolation kits from Invitrogen. What the research found in general, with its limitations: Conclusions relied on cross-sectional statistical analysis, since the same donors could not be followed over many years. Invariant T cells such as MAIT and iNKT could partly confound zero-insertion analyses, although diverse VJ usage argued against such confounding for most clonotypes. Out-of-frame TCR alpha sharing in monozygotic twins was systematically underestimated by recombination models, whereas sharing between unrelated individuals was in agreement with the recombination models. A weaker excess of twin sharing was found in beta out-of-frame sequences because the signal-to-noise ratio was lowered by fewer shared sequences. Compared with coincidental sharing between unrelated individuals, out-of-frame TCR alpha sequences shared between twins had an excess of sequences with low generation probability. Fewer insertions were carried by abundant cord blood beta clonotypes, a similar but weaker trend appeared in young adult naive repertoires, and no such trend appeared in memory repertoires.

Library generation was performed with 5' RACE. Instrument on record: Illumina HiSeq 2000. A universal primer binding site was added through template switching, and the final cDNA carried a unique molecular identifier so that TCR cDNA molecules could be counted accurately. Specific primers in the conserved constant-segment region were used to synthesize first-strand cDNA for TCR alpha and beta chains. To control for contamination, each cDNA library was double barcoded with a SMART-Mk sample barcode plus Illumina barcodes. Two successive PCR steps introduced TruSeq adapter sequences along with Illumina sample barcodes. The Illumina HiSeq platform was used with custom primers to sequence TCR alpha and beta cDNA libraries. Turning to the authors' computational methods: Unique molecular identifiers were extracted from raw reads with MiGEC, and CDR3 positions were determined with MiXCR. Recombination models were inferred per individual with the repgenHMM and IGoR tools using an EM algorithm. Shared clonotype analysis was performed with the tcR package in R, normalizing sharing by the product of cloneset sizes. To study raw recombination free of thymic and clonal selection effects, out-of-frame nonproductive sequences were analyzed. The public sequencing data were trimmed at Q25 with fastp and processed into clonotypes with MiXCR by TCRdb, which kept only in-frame beta chains. CDR3 protein duplicates are merged, each entry listing the most common genes and DNA. TCRdb's processing, not the authors' own work, is the source of the V and J calls. Present in this sample are a few hundred thousand distinct CDR3 sequences, roughly 15% of which were seen just once. Roughly 0.46% of the sample comes from the top ten.

Only a few counts were recorded for this clonotype. The specificity of this receptor is unknown. The sample holds no much larger clone one base away, and base qualities are not on file. The same sample was also studied in work on yellow fever vaccine responses in identical twins. The second study, in turn, reports: According to the authors, in identical twins the way T cells responded to vaccination appeared partly convergent and partly personalized. The study precisely tracked vaccine-responding T cell clones in identical twins.

The source material was CD4+ T cells sorted from blood. The sequence came from a young woman in good health.

The DNA sequence is given as TGTGCCAGCAGACCCGCATTAGGGACCAGTAGCTCCTACAATGAGCAGTTCTTC. This codes for CASRPALGTSSSYNEQFF. The rearranged segments are TRBV12-3 or TRBV12-4 and TRBJ2-1; the D element might be TRBD1 or TRBD2, as each aligns at 5 bases. V is cut by 6 bases and J by 0 bases, and the space between the germline ends is 21 bases. The CDR3, cysteine through phenylalanine, is 18 amino acids long. The DNA shown is the 54-base CDR3, in frame from base 1.